The 14 T cell receptor beta chains below all came from one sample that was sequenced in a study of regulatory and conventional T cells in RAG deficiency. Genomic DNA came from blood conventional CD4+ T cells gated CD25-low CD127-high. Generated by immunoSEQ multiplex PCR, the TCRdb table keeps only in-frame clones and is missing some. This table holds tens of thousands of clones, approximately 90% found once. These same records also appear under a second study, on regulatory T cells. That paper adds: Primers: 52 TRBV forward and 13 TRBJ reverse.

The sample taken for sequencing was CD4+ effector T cells sorted from blood. These TCRs come from a human donor in good health.

The CDR3 region has the DNA TGTGCCAGTAGTCCCGACAGGACCTCTGGAAACACCATATATTTT. This translates into CASSPDRTSGNTIYF. The chain uses TRBV19 and TRBJ1-3; D possibly corresponds to TRBD1 (6 bases). In germline, CDR1 is LNHDA, CDR2 SQIVND (reference sequence). The CDR3 covers 15 residues. The V gene lost 5 bases and the J gene lost 0 bases, with 11 bases spanning the gap.

In regard to this clone: Sequence at one end of the junction differs from germline and may be a read error. This chain joins TRBV29-1 and TRBJ1-1; possible D gene TRBD1, 6 bases. This CDR3 has 13 amino acids. CDR1 SQVTM and CDR2 ANQGSEA come from the germline V gene. The CDR3 DNA is TGCAGCGTGGAAGGACAGCAAAACACTGAAGCTTTCTTT. Its translation: CSVEGQQNTEAFF.

The chain uses TRBV30 and TRBJ1-2; D is uncertain. The germline V gene encodes CDR1 GTSNPN and CDR2 SVGIG (reference sequence). Trimming shortened V by 4 bases and J by 2 bases, and 11 bases separated the two germline ends. CDR3 length: 13 residues. In DNA, the CDR3 is TGTGCCTGGACCGCGGTCGTGAACTATGGCTACACCTTC. This translates into CAWTAVVNYGYTF.

The rearrangement links TRBV6-6 to TRBJ2-2; D is unresolved. Germline-derived CDR1 and CDR2 are MNHNY and SVGAGI (reference sequence). The germline V and J ends were trimmed by 6 bases and 4 bases, with 9 bases remaining between them. This CDR3 has 13 residues. The CDR3 sequence is CASRNGPTGELFF. CDR3 in DNA: TGTGCCAGCAGGAACGGGCCCACCGGGGAGCTGTTTTTT.

This clone appeared a few times. The V call is TRBV5-1, the J call TRBJ2-1; TRBD2 aligns across 13 bases. V lost 5 bases and J lost 8; bases outside the gene matches: 7. This CDR3 has 15 residues. Germline CDR1 and CDR2: SGHRS and YFSETQ. The CDR3 DNA reads as TGCGCCAGCAGATCGACTAGCGGGGGGCGGGATGAGCAGTTCTTC. Protein product: CASRSTSGGRDEQFF. Supplemented by reference TRBV5-1 and TRBJ2-1, the full variable domain reads KAGVTQTPRYLIKTRGQQVTLSCSPISGHRSVSWYQQTPGQGLQFLFEYFSETQRNKGNFPGRFSGRQFSNSRSEMNVSTLELGDSALYLCASRSTSGGRDEQFFGPGTRLTVL.

J is TRBJ2-2 and V is TRBV5-8, with TRBD1 matching 8 bases. The CDR3 covers 15 residues. Germline V CDR1 and CDR2: SGHTS, YDEGEE. V lost 1 base and J lost 7; bases outside the gene matches: 6. Here the CDR3 DNA reads TGTGCCAGCAGCTTGTACGCAGGGGGCGGCGGGGAGCTGTTTTTT. This translates into CASSLYAGGGGELFF. The full variable domain, in which reference TRBV5-8 and TRBJ2-2 provide the parts outside the CDR3, is EAGVTQSPTHLIKTRGQQATLRCSPISGHTSVYWYQQALGLGLQFLLWYDEGEERNRGNFPPRFSGRQFPNYSSELNVNALELEDSALYLCASSLYAGGGGELFFGEGSRLTVL.

The V and J genes are TRBV2 and TRBJ2-1; D is perhaps TRBD1 (6 bases). The CDR3 consists of 13 residues. Between the trimmed V and J ends, which lost 5 bases and 3 bases, there was a span of 8 bases. Germline V gene lookup returns CDR1 SNHLY and CDR2 FYNNEI. The CDR3 is CASSLQGYNEQFF. Here the CDR3 DNA reads TGTGCCAGCAGTCTACAGGGCTACAATGAGCAGTTCTTC.

The rearrangement links TRBV2 to TRBJ1-5; no definite D call. V was shortened by 6 bases and J by 2 bases, with 8 bases between the two germline ends. The CDR3 totals 13 residues. Germline V gene sequence: CDR1 SNHLY, CDR2 FYNNEI. The CDR3 nucleotides read TGTGCCAGCAGGGTTCTAGGCAATCAGCCCCAGCATTTT. Translating gives CASRVLGNQPQHF.

This clone was recorded only once. V usage is TRBV7-9 and J usage is TRBJ2-5; D gene uncertain. Trimming left V 4 bases short and J 0 bases short, with 3 bases between. The CDR3 length is 12 residues. Germline V gives CDR1 SEHNR, CDR2 FQNEAQ (reference sequence). CDR3 region: CASSSNQETQYF. In nucleotides, the CDR3 is TGTGCCAGCAGCTCAAACCAAGAGACCCAGTACTTC. The whole variable domain, remainder taken from reference TRBV7-9 and TRBJ2-5, is DTGVSQNPRHKITKRGQNVTFRCDPISEHNRLYWYRQTLGQGPEFLTYFQNEAQLEKSRLLSDRFSAERPKGSFSTLEIQRTEQGDSAMYLCASSSNQETQYFGPGTRLLVL.

The genes are TRBV18 and TRBJ2-5; 8 bases map to TRBD1. From germline, CDR1 is KGHSH and CDR2 LQKENI. CDR3 length: 14 residues. Trimming took 6 bases from V and 2 from J; bases not matched to a gene: 5. The CDR3 coding sequence is TGTGCCAGCTCCTTTGGACAGGGACAAGAGACCCAGTACTTC. The encoded protein is CASSFGQGQETQYF.

This clone has more than one count but fewer than ten. This chain uses TRBV28 with TRBJ2-1; D unclear. The CDR3 has 13 residues. V was pared by 8 bases and J by 6 bases, with 14 bases between. Per the germline V gene, CDR1 is MDHEN and CDR2 is SYDVKM. CDR3 residues: CASSSVSSNEQFF. The CDR3 region has the DNA TGTGCCAGCTCGAGCGTATCGTCCAATGAGCAGTTCTTC.

V gene TRBV11-3 combines with J gene TRBJ1-1; D may be TRBD1 (6 bases). The germline V and J ends were trimmed by 5 bases and 3 bases, with 16 bases remaining between them. The CDR3 sequence is 15 residues long. The V gene's germline CDR1 is SGHNT and CDR2 YENEEA. This CDR3 is CASSPSRGADTEAFF. The CDR3 DNA follows: TGTGCCAGCAGCCCCAGTCGGGGGGCGGACACTGAAGCTTTCTTT.

The V call is TRBV2, the J call TRBJ2-5; 7 bases align to TRBD2. The CDR3 covers 15 residues. Germline V gene sequence: CDR1 SNHLY, CDR2 FYNNEI. V gave up 4 bases and J gave up 7 bases; unmatched junction bases: 12. CDR3 sequence: CASSVLGGSTGTQYF. The CDR3 DNA sequence: TGTGCCAGCAGTGTACTGGGCGGGAGCACAGGGACCCAGTACTTC. Drawing the rest from reference TRBV2 and TRBJ2-5, the complete variable domain is EPEVTQTPSHQVTQMGQEVILRCVPISNHLYFYWYRQILGQKVEFLVSFYNNEISEKSEIFDDQFSVERPDGSNFTLKIRSTKLEDSAMYFCASSVLGGSTGTQYFGPGTRLLVL.

V and J are TRBV29-1 and TRBJ2-5; no clear D. Trimming removed 5 bases at V and 4 bases at J, with 11 bases between. The germline gives CDR1 SQVTM, CDR2 ANQGSEA. The CDR3 has 12 amino acids. The CDR3 DNA is TGCAGCGTTCGACTTAGTGGAGAGACCCAGTACTTC. The encoded protein is CSVRLSGETQYF.